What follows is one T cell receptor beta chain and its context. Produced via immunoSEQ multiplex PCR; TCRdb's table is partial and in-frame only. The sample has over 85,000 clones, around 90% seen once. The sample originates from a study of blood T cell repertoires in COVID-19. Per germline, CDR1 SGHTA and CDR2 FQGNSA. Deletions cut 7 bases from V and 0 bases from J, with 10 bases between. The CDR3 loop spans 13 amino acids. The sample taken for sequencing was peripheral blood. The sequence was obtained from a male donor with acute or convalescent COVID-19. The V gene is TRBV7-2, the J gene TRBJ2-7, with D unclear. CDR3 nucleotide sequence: TGTGCCAGCACCCCAGGCCTCTCCTACGAGCAGTACTTC. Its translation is CASTPGLSYEQYF.